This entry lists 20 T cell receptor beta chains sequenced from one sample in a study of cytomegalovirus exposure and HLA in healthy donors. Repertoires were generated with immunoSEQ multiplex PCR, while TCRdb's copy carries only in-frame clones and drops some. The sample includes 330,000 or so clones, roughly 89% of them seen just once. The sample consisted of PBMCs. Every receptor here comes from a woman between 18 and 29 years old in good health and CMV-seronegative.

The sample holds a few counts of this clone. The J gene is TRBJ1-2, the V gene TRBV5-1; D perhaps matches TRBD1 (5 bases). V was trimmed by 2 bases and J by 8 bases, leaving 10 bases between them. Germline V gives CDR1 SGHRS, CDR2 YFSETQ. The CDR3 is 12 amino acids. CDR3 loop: CASSFGGAGYTF. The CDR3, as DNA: TGCGCCAGCAGCTTCGGGGGTGCCGGCTACACCTTC.

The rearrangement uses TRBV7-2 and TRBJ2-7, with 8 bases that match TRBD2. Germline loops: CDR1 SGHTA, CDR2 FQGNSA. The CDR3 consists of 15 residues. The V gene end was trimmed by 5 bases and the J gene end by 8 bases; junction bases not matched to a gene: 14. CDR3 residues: CASSPASGSTFQQYF. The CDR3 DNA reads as TGTGCCAGCAGCCCGGCAAGCGGGAGCACCTTTCAGCAGTACTTC.

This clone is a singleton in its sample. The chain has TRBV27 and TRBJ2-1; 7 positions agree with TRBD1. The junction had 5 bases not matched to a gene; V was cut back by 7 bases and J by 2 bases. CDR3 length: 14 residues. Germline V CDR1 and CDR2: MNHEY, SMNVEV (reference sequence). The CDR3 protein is CASTTGTAYNEQFF. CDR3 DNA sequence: TGTGCCAGCACCACCGGGACAGCCTACAATGAGCAGTTCTTC.

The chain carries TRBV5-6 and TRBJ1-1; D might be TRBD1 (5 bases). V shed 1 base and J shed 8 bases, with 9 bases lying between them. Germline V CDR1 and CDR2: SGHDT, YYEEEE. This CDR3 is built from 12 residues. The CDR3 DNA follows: TGTGCCAGCAGCTTGCAGGGAAACGAAGCTTTCTTT. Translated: CASSLQGNEAFF.

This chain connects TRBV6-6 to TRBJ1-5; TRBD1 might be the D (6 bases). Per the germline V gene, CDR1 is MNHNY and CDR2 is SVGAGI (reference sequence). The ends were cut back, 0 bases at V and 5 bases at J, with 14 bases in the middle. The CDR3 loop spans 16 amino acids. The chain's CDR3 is CASSYSYRDVHQPQHF. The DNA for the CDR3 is TGTGCCAGCAGTTACTCTTACAGGGATGTTCATCAGCCCCAGCATTTT.

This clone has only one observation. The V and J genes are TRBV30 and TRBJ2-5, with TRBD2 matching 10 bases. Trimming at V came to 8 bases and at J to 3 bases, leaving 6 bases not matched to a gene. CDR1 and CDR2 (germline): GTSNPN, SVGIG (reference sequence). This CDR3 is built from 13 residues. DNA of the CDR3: TGTGCCCTTAGCGGGGGGCCGGAAGAGACCCAGTACTTC. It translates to CALSGGPEETQYF.

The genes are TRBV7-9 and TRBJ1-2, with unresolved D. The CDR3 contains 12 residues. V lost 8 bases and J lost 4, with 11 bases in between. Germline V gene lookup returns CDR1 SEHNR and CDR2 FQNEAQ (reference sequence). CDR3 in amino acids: CASSSGIYGYTF. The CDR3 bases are TGTGCCAGCTCTTCAGGCATCTATGGCTACACCTTC.

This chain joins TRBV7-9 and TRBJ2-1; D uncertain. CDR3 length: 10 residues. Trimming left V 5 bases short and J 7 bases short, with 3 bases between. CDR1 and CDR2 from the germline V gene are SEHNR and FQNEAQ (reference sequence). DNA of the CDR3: TGTGCCAGCAGCCGGAATGAGCAGTTCTTC. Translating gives CASSRNEQFF.

CDR3 in amino acids: CASSLSRLRGFEAFF. DNA of the CDR3: TGTGCCAGCAGTTTATCACGGTTACGCGGATTTGAAGCTTTCTTT. The chain couples TRBV27 to TRBJ1-1; D uncertain. The V end lost 0 bases, the J end lost 7 bases, and 15 bases lay between the germline ends. This CDR3 contains 15 residues. Germline lookup yields CDR1 MNHEY and CDR2 SMNVEV (reference sequence).

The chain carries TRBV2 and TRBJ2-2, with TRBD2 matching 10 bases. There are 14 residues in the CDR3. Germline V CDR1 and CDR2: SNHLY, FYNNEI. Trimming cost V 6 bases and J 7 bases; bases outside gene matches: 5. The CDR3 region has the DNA TGTGCCAGCAGCCTAGCGGGAGTGTTCGGGGAGCTGTTTTTT. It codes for CASSLAGVFGELFF.

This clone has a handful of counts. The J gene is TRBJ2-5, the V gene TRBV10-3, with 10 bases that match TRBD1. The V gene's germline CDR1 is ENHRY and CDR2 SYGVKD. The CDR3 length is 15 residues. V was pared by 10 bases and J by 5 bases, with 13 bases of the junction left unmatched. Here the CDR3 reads CASRTGPGQGETQYF. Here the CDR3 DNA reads TGTGCCAGCAGAACAGGGCCGGGACAGGGGGAGACCCAGTACTTC.

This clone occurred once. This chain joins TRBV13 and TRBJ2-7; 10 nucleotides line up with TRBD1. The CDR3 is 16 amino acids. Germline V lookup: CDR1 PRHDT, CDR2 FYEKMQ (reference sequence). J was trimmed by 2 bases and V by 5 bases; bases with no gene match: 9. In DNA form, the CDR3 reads TGTGCCAGCAGCCAAACCGGGACAGGGGAACCCTACGAGCAGTACTTC. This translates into CASSQTGTGEPYEQYF.

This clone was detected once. In DNA, the CDR3 is TGTGCCAGCAGCCCCGGACAGGCTCCCTACGAGCAGTACTTC. Its protein product is CASSPGQAPYEQYF. This chain links TRBV28 with TRBJ2-7, with TRBD1 identical over 7 bases. CDR1 and CDR2 from the germline V gene are MDHEN and SYDVKM. CDR3 length: 14 residues. The V gene end was trimmed by 6 bases and the J gene end by 2 bases; junction bases not matched to a gene: 7.

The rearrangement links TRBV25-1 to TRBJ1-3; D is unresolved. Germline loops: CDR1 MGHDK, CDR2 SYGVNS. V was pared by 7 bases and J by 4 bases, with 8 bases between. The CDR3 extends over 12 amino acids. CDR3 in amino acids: CASTSAGNTIYF. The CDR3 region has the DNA TGTGCCAGCACCAGTGCCGGAAACACCATATATTTT. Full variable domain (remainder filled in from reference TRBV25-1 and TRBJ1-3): EADIYQTPRYLVIGTGKKITLECSQTMGHDKMYWYQQDPGMELHLIHYSYGVNSTEKGDLSSESTVSRIRTEHFPLTLESARPSHTSQYLCASTSAGNTIYFGEGSWLTVV.

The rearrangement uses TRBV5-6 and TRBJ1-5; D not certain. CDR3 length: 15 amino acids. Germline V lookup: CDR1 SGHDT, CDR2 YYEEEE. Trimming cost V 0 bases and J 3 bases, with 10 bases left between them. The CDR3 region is CASSLGRGYNQPQHF. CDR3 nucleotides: TGTGCCAGCAGCTTGGGCCGGGGTTACAATCAGCCCCAGCATTTT. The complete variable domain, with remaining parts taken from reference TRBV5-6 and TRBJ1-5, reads DAGVTQSPTHLIKTRGQQVTLRCSPKSGHDTVSWYQQALGQGPQFIFQYYEEEERQRGNFPDRFSGHQFPNYSSELNVNALLLGDSALYLCASSLGRGYNQPQHFGDGTRLSIL.

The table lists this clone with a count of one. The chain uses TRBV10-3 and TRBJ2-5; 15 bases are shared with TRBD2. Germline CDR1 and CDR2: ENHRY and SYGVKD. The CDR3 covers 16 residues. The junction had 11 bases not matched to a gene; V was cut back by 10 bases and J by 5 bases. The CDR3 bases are TGTGCCACGGGGACTAGCGGGAGGTCGGGGGAGGAGACCCAGTACTTC. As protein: CATGTSGRSGEETQYF.

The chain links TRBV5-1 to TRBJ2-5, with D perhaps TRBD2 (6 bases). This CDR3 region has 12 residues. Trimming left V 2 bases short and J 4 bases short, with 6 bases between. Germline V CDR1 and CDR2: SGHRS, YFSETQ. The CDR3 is CASSFGGETQYF. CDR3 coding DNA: TGCGCCAGCAGCTTCGGGGGAGAGACCCAGTACTTC. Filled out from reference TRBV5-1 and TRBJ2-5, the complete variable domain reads KAGVTQTPRYLIKTRGQQVTLSCSPISGHRSVSWYQQTPGQGLQFLFEYFSETQRNKGNFPGRFSGRQFSNSRSEMNVSTLELGDSALYLCASSFGGETQYFGPGTRLLVL.

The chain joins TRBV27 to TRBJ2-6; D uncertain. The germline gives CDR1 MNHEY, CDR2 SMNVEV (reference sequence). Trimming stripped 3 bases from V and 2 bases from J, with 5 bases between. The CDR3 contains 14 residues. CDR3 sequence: CASSFSAGANVLTF. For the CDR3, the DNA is TGTGCCAGCAGTTTTTCTGCTGGGGCCAACGTCCTGACTTTC.

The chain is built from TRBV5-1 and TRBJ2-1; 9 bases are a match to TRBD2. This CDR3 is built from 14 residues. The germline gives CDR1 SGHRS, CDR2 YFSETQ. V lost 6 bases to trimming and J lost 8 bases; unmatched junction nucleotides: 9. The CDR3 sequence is CASKRTSEIYEQFF. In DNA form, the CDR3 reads TGCGCCAGCAAGAGGACTAGCGAGATCTATGAGCAGTTCTTC.

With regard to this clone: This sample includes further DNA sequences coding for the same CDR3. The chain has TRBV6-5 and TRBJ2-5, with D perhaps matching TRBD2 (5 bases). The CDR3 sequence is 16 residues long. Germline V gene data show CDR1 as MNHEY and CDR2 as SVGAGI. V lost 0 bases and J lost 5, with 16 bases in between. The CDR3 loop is CASSYSNRGLGETQYF. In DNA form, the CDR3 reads TGTGCCAGCAGTTACTCGAATCGGGGTCTGGGGGAGACCCAGTACTTC.